What follows is one T cell receptor (beta chain) and its context. The source of the sample is a study of blood T cell repertoires in COVID-19. About the research overall: Acute and convalescent COVID-19 specimens originated in the United States, Italy and Spain. The analysed material was cDNA or gDNA that came from T cells, B-cell-depleted T cells, or PBMCs.

In the authors' methods: Estimates of nucleated cell counts were drawn from the amplification of reference gene primers. The assay was immunoSEQ multiplex PCR, and TCRdb's table has in-frame clones only and misses some. V and J calls plus clone size are reproduced from that table; the DNA served to infer D and trimming. The sample holds 120,000 to 150,000 clones; approximately 86% are singletons and the top ten take roughly 2.9%. The CDR3 consists of 15 residues. The V end lost 3 bases, the J end lost 3 bases, and 12 bases lay between the germline ends. Germline V gives CDR1 MDHEN, CDR2 SYDVKM. The sequenced material came from peripheral blood. The sequence was collected from a woman between 35 and 50 years old with active or convalescent COVID-19. The rearrangement joins TRBV28 to TRBJ1-5, with D maybe TRBD1 (6 bases). CDR3 nucleotide sequence: TGTGCCAGCAGTTTGGTTCGGGGGGCCAATCAGCCCCAGCATTTT. This gives the protein CASSLVRGANQPQHF.